What follows are 31 T cell receptor beta chains derived from one specimen sequenced in a study of cytomegalovirus exposure and HLA in healthy donors. The PCR employed 60 Vbeta primers together with 13 Jbeta primers. Libraries were prepared by immunoSEQ multiplex PCR; TCRdb keeps only in-frame clonotypes and omits some of them. The profile shows around 190,000 clones, roughly 85% of them singletons. Sequencing used PBMCs. Every receptor here comes from a woman aged 40-49 years in good health and CMV-seronegative.

This CDR3 reads CASSIGQGAETQYF. The CDR3 DNA is TGTGCCAGTAGTATAGGACAGGGAGCGGAGACCCAGTACTTC. The gene calls are TRBV19 and TRBJ2-5; TRBD1 matches 7 bases. The CDR3 loop spans 14 amino acids. J was trimmed by 5 bases and V by 1 base; bases with no gene match: 4. The germline gives CDR1 LNHDA, CDR2 SQIVND (reference sequence).

V gene TRBV9 combines with J gene TRBJ2-1; 7 bases align to TRBD1. V lost 2 bases, J lost 0 bases, and 11 bases stayed unmatched. The CDR3 contains 18 residues. In germline, CDR1 is SGDLS, CDR2 YYNGEE. This CDR3 is CASSVSGDSLASYNEQFF. The CDR3 DNA reads TGTGCCAGCAGCGTTTCCGGGGACAGCCTTGCCTCCTACAATGAGCAGTTCTTC.

The genes are TRBV29-1 and TRBJ2-7, with 13 bases that match TRBD2. Germline loops: CDR1 SQVTM, CDR2 ANQGSEA. J gave up 9 bases and V 6 bases, and 8 bases lay outside the gene matches. This CDR3 is built from 13 residues. CDR3 loop: CSVQTSGRSGQYF. CDR3 nucleotide sequence: TGCAGCGTCCAGACTAGCGGGAGGAGCGGGCAGTACTTC.

This rearrangement joins TRBV7-6 to TRBJ2-2, with 8 bases lining up with TRBD1. Germline CDR1 SGHVS, CDR2 FNYEAQ. The J segment lost 4 bases and the V segment lost 9 bases, leaving 13 bases of the junction unmatched. The CDR3 consists of 16 residues. The CDR3 is CARPLIRGRSTGELFF. DNA of the CDR3: TGTGCCAGACCCCTTATCAGGGGGCGTAGCACCGGGGAGCTGTTTTTT.

The chain combines TRBV4-3 with TRBJ2-7; 11 nucleotides align to TRBD2. J gave up 4 bases and V 1 base, and 3 bases lay outside the gene matches. The CDR3 has 15 amino acids. Per germline, CDR1 LGHNA and CDR2 YSLEER. CDR3 residues: CASSQAASGRYEQYF. In DNA form, the CDR3 reads TGCGCCAGCAGCCAAGCGGCTAGCGGGAGGTACGAGCAGTACTTC.

This clone occurred a few times. This rearrangement joins TRBV7-8 to TRBJ1-1, with 7 positions matching TRBD1. The CDR3 covers 15 residues. With V trimmed by 0 bases and J by 5 bases, 6 bases remained unmatched. CDR1 and CDR2 from the germline V gene are SGHVS and FQNEAQ. CDR3 DNA: TGTGCCAGCAGCTTAGCTAAGGGGGCTTGGACTGAAGCTTTCTTT. Translating it yields CASSLAKGAWTEAFF.

The J gene is TRBJ2-3, the V gene TRBV9; 8 bases align to TRBD2. J was trimmed by 2 bases and V by 3 bases; bases with no gene match: 8. CDR1 and CDR2 from the germline V gene are SGDLS and YYNGEE. The CDR3 is 16 residues long. The CDR3 nucleotides are TGTGCCAGCAGCGGTGGTGCGGGGGGAATCACAGATACGCAGTATTTT. It yields the protein CASSGGAGGITDTQYF.

The rearrangement links TRBV28 to TRBJ1-2, with D possibly matching TRBD1 (6 bases). Trimming pared 5 bases from V and 8 bases from J, leaving 18 bases between. CDR3 length: 14 amino acids. CDR1 and CDR2 (germline): MDHEN, SYDVKM. CDR3 amino acids: CASSLDPGVGGYTF. Written as DNA, the CDR3 is TGTGCCAGCAGTCTGGACCCAGGGGTAGGAGGCTACACCTTC.

The genes are TRBV19 and TRBJ2-2; maybe TRBD2 (5 bases). Trimming shortened V by 4 bases and J by 7 bases, and 13 bases separated the two germline ends. Germline assignment: CDR1 LNHDA and CDR2 SQIVND (reference sequence). The length of the CDR3 is 14 residues. The CDR3 here is CASSRGNFGGELFF. The CDR3 DNA is TGTGCCAGTAGTAGAGGGAACTTTGGCGGGGAGCTGTTTTTT.

The chain links TRBV6-5 to TRBJ1-2, with D perhaps TRBD1 (6 bases). Trimming took 2 bases from V and 3 from J, leaving 10 bases between them. The CDR3 totals 14 residues. CDR1 and CDR2 (germline): MNHEY, SVGAGI. CDR3 sequence (DNA): TGTGCCAGCAGTTACCTAGGGGGGGACTATGGCTACACCTTC. As protein: CASSYLGGDYGYTF.

The chain employs TRBV13 and TRBJ2-5; the D gene is possibly TRBD2 (7 bases). The germline CDR1 and CDR2 sequences are PRHDT and FYEKMQ (reference sequence). The length of the CDR3 is 15 residues. Between the trimmed V and J ends, which lost 1 base and 5 bases, there was a span of 14 bases. The CDR3 sequence is CASSLAGGSRETQYF. The DNA of the CDR3 is TGTGCCAGCAGCTTAGCGGGGGGCTCGAGGGAGACCCAGTACTTC.

The chain couples TRBV28 to TRBJ2-5; D possibly corresponds to TRBD2 (6 bases). CDR3 size: 14 residues. The V end was cut by 2 bases, the J end by 4 bases, with 11 bases between. Germline CDR1 reads MDHEN; CDR2 reads SYDVKM. CDR3 sequence (DNA): TGTGCCAGCAGTTTAGGAGGTAGCGGAGAGACCCAGTACTTC. Its translation: CASSLGGSGETQYF.

The chain combines TRBV27 with TRBJ1-1; 7 positions match TRBD1. Germline assignment: CDR1 MNHEY and CDR2 SMNVEV (reference sequence). The J segment lost 5 bases and the V segment lost 0 bases, leaving 6 bases of the junction unmatched. The CDR3 consists of 15 residues. The CDR3 sequence: CASSLSAGGGTEAFF. CDR3 bases: TGTGCCAGCAGTTTATCGGCAGGGGGAGGAACTGAAGCTTTCTTT.

The chain combines TRBV9 with TRBJ2-7, with D tentatively TRBD1 (6 bases). The germline V gene has CDR1 SGDLS and CDR2 YYNGEE. The CDR3 sequence is 15 residues long. The V gene lost 0 bases and the J gene lost 2 bases, with 12 bases spanning the gap. CDR3 in DNA: TGTGCCAGCAGCGTAGCGCCAGGGGTCACCTACGAGCAGTACTTC. This encodes CASSVAPGVTYEQYF. The full variable domain, rest sourced from reference TRBV9 and TRBJ2-7, is DSGVTQTPKHLITATGQRVTLRCSPRSGDLSVYWYQQSLDQGLQFLIQYYNGEERAKGNILERFSAQQFPDLHSELNLSSLELGDSALYFCASSVAPGVTYEQYFGPGTRLTVT.

As concerns this clone: Different DNA sequences within this sample yield the same CDR3. The chain joins TRBV18 to TRBJ1-1, with D unresolved. CDR3 length: 15 residues. The germline V gene has CDR1 KGHSH and CDR2 LQKENI. V dropped 6 bases and J dropped 0 bases, with 14 bases sitting between them. CDR3 in amino acids: CASSPRSLMNTEAFF. The CDR3 DNA follows: TGTGCCAGCTCGCCGCGGAGTCTGATGAACACTGAAGCTTTCTTT.

The gene calls are TRBV27 and TRBJ2-3; 8 bases map to TRBD2. The junction had 7 bases not matched to a gene; V was cut back by 6 bases and J by 5 bases. This CDR3 contains 14 residues. CDR1 and CDR2 (germline): MNHEY, SMNVEV (reference sequence). The CDR3 region is CASRGGGTVDTQYF. CDR3 DNA sequence: TGTGCCAGCAGGGGCGGGGGGACGGTAGATACGCAGTATTTT.

The gene calls are TRBV7-8 and TRBJ2-1; D unclear. This CDR3 has 14 residues. In germline, CDR1 is SGHVS, CDR2 FQNEAQ. The V and J ends lost 1 base and 5 bases respectively, with 9 bases between them. Written as DNA, the CDR3 is TGTGCCAGCAGCTTAGGGCCAACCCACAATGAGCAGTTCTTC. It is translated as CASSLGPTHNEQFF.

Details on this clone: At one of its ends the junction is not consistent with the germline gene, which may arise from a read error. The rearrangement links TRBV7-9 to TRBJ1-4; perhaps TRBD1 as D (5 bases). The CDR3 spans 15 residues. From germline, CDR1 is SEHNR and CDR2 FQNEAQ (reference sequence). The chain's CDR3 is CSSSLGAGGNEKLFF. The DNA for the CDR3 is TGTTCCAGCAGCTTAGGAGCTGGGGGGAATGAAAAACTGTTTTTT.

The CDR3 reads CAWSQGQGGLIEQYF. The CDR3 DNA is TGTGCCTGGAGCCAGGGACAGGGCGGCCTTATCGAGCAGTACTTC. V is TRBV30 and J is TRBJ2-7; TRBD1 matches 9 bases. V lost 3 bases, J lost 6 bases, and 12 bases stayed unmatched. Germline V gene data show CDR1 as GTSNPN and CDR2 as SVGIG (reference sequence). The CDR3 contains 15 residues.

V is TRBV9 and J is TRBJ2-3; tentative D call: TRBD1 (6 bases). CDR1 and CDR2 (germline): SGDLS, YYNGEE. V was shortened by 4 bases and J by 4 bases, with 13 bases between the two germline ends. The CDR3 has 14 amino acids. This CDR3 reads CASSSMGASDTQYF. The DNA for the CDR3 is TGTGCCAGCAGCTCCATGGGGGCTTCAGATACGCAGTATTTT.

There are a few counts of this clone. The chain couples TRBV6-6 to TRBJ1-1; TRBD1 is a possible D gene (5 bases). Germline loops: CDR1 MNHNY, CDR2 SVGAGI (reference sequence). With 7 bases removed from V and 0 bases from J, the gap between germline ends came to 9 bases. The CDR3 totals 13 residues. CDR3 DNA: TGTGCCAGCAAGGGGCCCATGAACACTGAAGCTTTCTTT. This gives the protein CASKGPMNTEAFF.

The chain links TRBV7-6 to TRBJ1-5, with 7 bases identical to TRBD1. The CDR3 is 15 amino acids. V lost 5 bases and J lost 4; bases outside the gene matches: 8. Germline assignment: CDR1 SGHVS and CDR2 FNYEAQ. The CDR3 DNA follows: TGTGCCAGCAGCCCCTGGGACAGCCAAAATCAGCCCCAGCATTTT. Protein product: CASSPWDSQNQPQHF.

This clone was recorded only once. V and J are TRBV28 and TRBJ2-3; possible D gene TRBD2, 6 bases. V was pared by 3 bases and J by 6 bases, with 13 bases between. Per the germline V gene, CDR1 is MDHEN and CDR2 is SYDVKM. There are 14 residues in the CDR3. The CDR3 bases are TGTGCCAGCAGTTTTGGGGGACTTGAGGATACGCAGTATTTT. It is translated as CASSFGGLEDTQYF.

The chain couples TRBV7-9 to TRBJ1-2, with 8 bases fitting TRBD1. The CDR3 is 15 residues long. V shed 5 bases, J shed 4 bases, and the junction held 9 bases outside the gene matches. Germline CDR1 SEHNR, CDR2 FQNEAQ (reference sequence). CDR3 residues: CASSIPGGIAYGYTF. The CDR3 DNA follows: TGTGCCAGCAGCATTCCAGGGGGCATCGCCTATGGCTACACCTTC.

This chain uses TRBV5-6 with TRBJ1-2; unclear D gene. The germline V and J ends were trimmed by 4 bases and 7 bases, with 14 bases remaining between them. The CDR3 length is 13 residues. CDR1 and CDR2 (germline): SGHDT, YYEEEE. The CDR3 DNA sequence: TGTGCCAGCAGCCCTTGGGCCAAGAGTGGCTACACCTTC. This sequence encodes CASSPWAKSGYTF. Combining the CDR3 with reference TRBV5-6 and TRBJ1-2 gives the whole variable domain DAGVTQSPTHLIKTRGQQVTLRCSPKSGHDTVSWYQQALGQGPQFIFQYYEEEERQRGNFPDRFSGHQFPNYSSELNVNALLLGDSALYLCASSPWAKSGYTFGSGTRLTVV.

This clone has only a few counts. V and J are TRBV6-1 and TRBJ1-2, with unresolved D. Trimming shortened V by 7 bases and J by 0 bases, and 12 bases separated the two germline ends. Germline loops: CDR1 MNHNS, CDR2 SASEGT. This CDR3 has 14 residues. The CDR3 sequence: CASTRGGSNYGYTF. The CDR3, as DNA: TGTGCCAGCACCAGAGGCGGTTCTAACTATGGCTACACCTTC.

This clone was detected once. The chain combines TRBV27 with TRBJ2-2, with 7 bases that match TRBD1. Germline CDR1 MNHEY, CDR2 SMNVEV (reference sequence). The CDR3 runs 14 residues. V lost 6 bases to trimming and J lost 4 bases; unmatched junction nucleotides: 5. CDR3 nucleotide sequence: TGTGCCAGCAGGACGGGACAGTTCACCGGGGAGCTGTTTTTT. As protein: CASRTGQFTGELFF.

This clone is a singleton in its sample. The chain has TRBV7-9 and TRBJ1-1; D unclear. Germline CDR1 SEHNR, CDR2 FQNEAQ (reference sequence). Trimming pared 2 bases from V and 6 bases from J, leaving 4 bases between. The CDR3 is 11 amino acids. The CDR3 sequence is CASSLIAEAFF. The CDR3 region has the DNA TGTGCCAGCAGCTTAATCGCTGAAGCTTTCTTT.

The V gene is TRBV29-1, the J gene TRBJ1-1, with D maybe TRBD1 (6 bases). Trimming left V 7 bases short and J 9 bases short, with 18 bases between. The germline CDR1 and CDR2 sequences are SQVTM and ANQGSEA. The CDR3 is 12 residues long. This CDR3 is CSETGIGRKAFF. The DNA for the CDR3 is TGCAGCGAAACAGGGATCGGAAGGAAAGCTTTCTTT.

This chain links TRBV7-2 with TRBJ2-2, with TRBD2 matching 10 bases. Germline loops: CDR1 SGHTA, CDR2 FQGNSA. The CDR3 sequence is 17 residues long. V lost 1 base and J lost 7; bases outside the gene matches: 9. In DNA, the CDR3 is TGTGCCAGCAGCTTAGAGTTTAGCGGGGGGAGGAACGGGGAGCTGTTTTTT. Its protein is CASSLEFSGGRNGELFF. The whole variable domain, remainder taken from reference TRBV7-2 and TRBJ2-2, is GAGVSQSPSNKVTEKGKDVELRCDPISGHTALYWYRQSLGQGLEFLIYFQGNSAPDKSGLPSDRFSAERTGGSVSTLTIQRTQQEDSAVYLCASSLEFSGGRNGELFFGEGSRLTVL.

This clone was counted a single time. The chain has TRBV4-3 and TRBJ2-3, with TRBD1 matching 10 bases. V dropped 4 bases and J dropped 2; count of bases not matched to a gene: 9. Germline loops: CDR1 LGHNA, CDR2 YSLEER. This CDR3 region has 17 residues. The CDR3 DNA is TGCGCCAGCAGCCTTACCGGGACAGGGGACCCCACAGATACGCAGTATTTT. Amino acid sequence: CASSLTGTGDPTDTQYF.